This passage covers 8 T cell receptor beta chains from one sample sequenced in a study of shared clonotypes between healthy human individuals. Assay used: immunoSEQ multiplex PCR; TCRdb lists only in-frame clones, some missing. The sample contains over 2,000,000 clones, just under 95% of which appear only once. CD8 cells regarded as naive lacked CD45RO, were positively chosen for CCR7, and omitted terminally differentiated effector memory CD45RA+ cells. The sequenced sample consisted of naive CD8+ T cells from PBMCs. These receptors were obtained from a young man in good health. Some clones in this sample may be carry-over from other donors' samples.

V and J are TRBV5-4 and TRBJ2-7; perhaps TRBD2 as D (6 bases). The CDR3 extends over 13 amino acids. The ends were cut back, 3 bases at V and 4 bases at J, with 11 bases in the middle. CDR1 is SGHNT and CDR2 is YYREEE in the germline V gene (reference sequence). This CDR3 reads CASSWPGTYEQYF. In nucleotides, the CDR3 is TGTGCCAGCAGCTGGCCCGGGACTTACGAGCAGTACTTC.

This sequence joins TRBV29-1 and TRBJ2-5; 15 nucleotides line up with TRBD2. Near its end, the DNA agrees better with TRBJ2-7, so the J call may be wrong. Germline V gene sequence: CDR1 SQVTM, CDR2 ANQGSEA. This CDR3 contains 15 residues. CDR3 DNA: TGCAGCGTGGACGGACTAGCGGGAGGGTACAACGAGCAGTACTTC. Its translation: CSVDGLAGGYNEQYF.

This chain connects TRBV27 to TRBJ2-3, with D possibly called TRBD1 or TRBD2 (6 bases each). Germline lookup yields CDR1 MNHEY and CDR2 SMNVEV (reference sequence). CDR3 length: 16 amino acids. Trimming left V 4 bases short and J 0 bases short, with 14 bases between. CDR3 amino acids: CASSSRDTSSTDTQYF. DNA for the CDR3: TGTGCCAGCAGTTCGCGGGACACTTCTAGCACAGATACGCAGTATTTT.

The chain links TRBV6-5 to TRBJ2-1, with D perhaps matching TRBD1 (5 bases). Germline-derived CDR1 and CDR2 are MNHEY and SVGAGI. V dropped 0 bases and J dropped 13 bases, with 19 bases sitting between them. The CDR3 consists of 15 residues. The CDR3 DNA reads TGTGCCAGCAGTTACTCCCGGCGATGGGATCAGGGACAGTTCTTC. Translation: CASSYSRRWDQGQFF.

This chain connects TRBV19 to TRBJ1-2, with D hard to call. This CDR3 region has 15 residues. Trimming took 0 bases from V and 4 from J, leaving 12 bases between them. Per germline, CDR1 LNHDA and CDR2 SQIVND (reference sequence). CDR3 sequence (DNA): TGTGCCAGTAGTATAGATCATCTGATGCGCTATGGCTACACCTTC. Protein sequence: CASSIDHLMRYGYTF.

The V gene is TRBV6-1, the J gene TRBJ2-7, with D possibly matching TRBD1 (6 bases). The CDR3 has 16 residues. Germline CDR1 and CDR2: MNHNS and SASEGT. The ends were cut back, 0 bases at V and 3 bases at J, with 15 bases in the middle. The DNA of the CDR3 is TGTGCCAGCAGTGAAGCAGGGGACATATCCCTCTACGAGCAGTACTTC. Its translation is CASSEAGDISLYEQYF.

V gene TRBV5-1 combines with J gene TRBJ2-1; 12 positions agree with TRBD2. The trim removed 4 bases at V and 8 bases at J, leaving 13 bases unmatched. Looked up from germline, CDR1 is SGHRS and CDR2 is YFSETQ. This CDR3 is 17 amino acids long. The CDR3 loop is CASSLSSSGRVWDEQFF. The CDR3 nucleotides are TGCGCCAGCAGCCTCAGTTCTAGCGGGAGGGTATGGGATGAGCAGTTCTTC.

This chain links TRBV4-1 with TRBJ1-1, with a weak D call TRBD1 (6 bases). The CDR3 contains 12 residues. In germline, CDR1 is MGHRA, CDR2 YSYEKL. With 9 bases removed from V and 5 bases from J, the gap between germline ends came to 13 bases. The CDR3, as DNA: TGCGCCAGTTTGGGGGCGCAGACTGAAGCTTTCTTT. Protein: CASLGAQTEAFF.